This T cell receptor beta chain came from a study of control samples from healthy donors and cancer patients. The repertoire was sequenced with immunoSEQ multiplex PCR; TCRdb's copy has only in-frame clones and lacks some. Altogether about 77,000 clones are present, over 80% being singletons, with the ten largest covering 5.8%. Trimming removed 2 bases at V and 1 base at J, with 6 bases between. The V gene's germline CDR1 is SGHDT and CDR2 YYEEEE. CDR3 length equals 13 residues. The source of this sequence is a woman aged 60 to 75 in good health. Sequenced: blood. The chain recombines TRBV5-6 with TRBJ1-1; D not resolved. The CDR3 is CASSFEGNTEAFF. The CDR3 nucleotides are TGTGCCAGCAGCTTTGAGGGGAACACTGAAGCTTTCTTT.